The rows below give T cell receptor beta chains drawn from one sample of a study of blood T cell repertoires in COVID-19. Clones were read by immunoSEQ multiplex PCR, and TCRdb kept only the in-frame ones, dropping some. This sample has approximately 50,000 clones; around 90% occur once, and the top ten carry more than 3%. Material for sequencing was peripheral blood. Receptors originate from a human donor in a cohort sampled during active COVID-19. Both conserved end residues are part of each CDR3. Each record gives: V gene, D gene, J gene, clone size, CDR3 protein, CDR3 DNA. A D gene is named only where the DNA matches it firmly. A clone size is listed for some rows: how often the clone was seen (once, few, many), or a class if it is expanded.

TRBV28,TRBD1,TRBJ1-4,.,CASSFLLQGATNEKLFF,TGTGCCAGCAGTTTCCTTTTACAGGGGGCAACTAATGAAAAACTGTTTTTT
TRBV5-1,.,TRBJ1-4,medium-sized,CASSLRDATNEKLFF,TGCGCCAGCAGCCTACGAGATGCAACTAATGAAAAACTGTTTTTT
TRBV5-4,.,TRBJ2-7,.,CASSLTSSSYEQYF,TGTGCCAGCAGCTTGACTAGCAGCTCCTACGAGCAGTACTTC
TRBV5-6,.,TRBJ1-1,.,CASSYRPTEAFF,TGTGCCAGCAGCTACAGACCGACTGAAGCTTTCTTT
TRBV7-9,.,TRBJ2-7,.,CASSLEQRTSYEQYF,TGTGCCAGCAGCTTAGAGCAGCGTACCTCCTACGAGCAGTACTTC
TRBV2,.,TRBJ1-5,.,CASSREGVGNQPQHF,TGTGCCAGCAGTCGGGAGGGCGTCGGCAATCAGCCCCAGCATTTT
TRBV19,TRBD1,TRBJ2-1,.,CASSMGLLQGEQFF,TGTGCCAGTAGTATGGGCTTACTACAGGGGGAGCAGTTCTTC
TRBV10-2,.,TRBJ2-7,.,CASRQTGGEQYF,TGCGCCAGCAGACAAACTGGAGGAGAGCAGTACTTC
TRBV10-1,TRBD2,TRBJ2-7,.,CASSPGLAGIDEQYF,TGCGCCAGCAGTCCCGGACTAGCGGGAATAGACGAGCAGTACTTC
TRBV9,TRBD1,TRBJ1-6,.,CASSVGDRVNSPLHF,TGTGCCAGCAGCGTAGGGGACAGGGTTAATTCACCCCTCCACTTT
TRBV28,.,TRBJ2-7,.,CASWLGGGYLTYEQYF,TGTGCCAGCTGGCTAGGAGGGGGCTACTTAACCTACGAGCAGTACTTC
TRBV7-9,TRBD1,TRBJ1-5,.,CASSLAGGSNQPQHF,TGTGCCAGCAGCTTGGCAGGGGGTAGCAATCAGCCCCAGCATTTT
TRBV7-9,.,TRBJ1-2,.,CASSTSSANYGYTF,TGTGCCAGCAGCACCTCGTCAGCTAACTATGGCTACACCTTC
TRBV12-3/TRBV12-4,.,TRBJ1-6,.,CASSYGKSPLHF,TGTGCCAGCAGTTACGGGAAATCACCCCTCCACTTT
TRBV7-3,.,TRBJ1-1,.,CASSLTKSTEAFF,TGTGCCAGCAGCTTAACTAAGAGCACTGAAGCTTTCTTT
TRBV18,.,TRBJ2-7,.,CASSPGTGYLYEQYF,TGTGCCAGCTCACCAGGCACGGGTTACCTCTACGAGCAGTACTTC
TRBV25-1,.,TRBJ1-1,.,CASSEGPNTEAFF,TGTGCCAGCAGTGAGGGGCCCAACACTGAAGCTTTCTTT
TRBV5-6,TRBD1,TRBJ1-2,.,CASSLGDSSGYTF,TGTGCCAGCAGCTTGGGGGACAGCTCTGGCTACACCTTC
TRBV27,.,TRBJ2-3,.,CASSFRLAASTDTQYF,TGTGCCAGCAGTTTCCGGTTGGCGGCTAGCACAGATACGCAGTATTTT